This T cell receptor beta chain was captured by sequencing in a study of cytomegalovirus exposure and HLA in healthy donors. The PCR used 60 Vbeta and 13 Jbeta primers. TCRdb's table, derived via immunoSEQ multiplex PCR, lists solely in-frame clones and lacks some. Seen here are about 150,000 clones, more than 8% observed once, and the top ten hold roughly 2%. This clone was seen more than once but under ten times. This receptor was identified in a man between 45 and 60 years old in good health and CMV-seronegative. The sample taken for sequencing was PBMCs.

The CDR3 coding sequence is TGTGCCATCAGTGCCAGGGGCAATCAGCCCCAGCATTTT. Its translation is CAISARGNQPQHF. This chain links TRBV10-3 with TRBJ1-5; D perhaps matches TRBD1 (5 bases). The V end was cut by 4 bases, the J end by 2 bases, with 6 bases between. Germline-derived CDR1 and CDR2 are ENHRY and SYGVKD. The CDR3 runs 13 residues.